The T cell receptor (beta chain) under discussion was sequenced for a study of T cell responses to AZD1222 COVID-19 vaccine. The V end lost 4 bases, the J end lost 6 bases, and 18 bases lay between the germline ends. The CDR3 contains 14 residues. From germline, CDR1 is GTSNPN and CDR2 SVGIG (reference sequence). The repertoire was sequenced with immunoSEQ multiplex PCR; TCRdb's copy has only in-frame clones and lacks some. The table lists about 180,000 clones, roughly 91% of them singletons, with about 24% in the top ten. Comments on this clone: Its target is not known.

Findings and limits, study-wide: Nearly half of unique spike-specific TCRs reportedly avoided B.1.351 and B.1.1.7 mutated regions. Donors, mostly white British, included more females; clonal diversity was possibly underestimated.

The chain has TRBV30 and TRBJ1-1, with TRBD1 as a possible D gene (5 bases). The receptor was isolated from an adult who received the AZD1222 COVID-19 vaccine. The sequencing here drew on peripheral blood, taken 28 days after the second AZD1222 dose. The CDR3 DNA reads as TGTGCCTGGACCAAGGGACGGTCGGAGGCTGAAGCTTTCTTT. Its translation: CAWTKGRSEAEAFF.